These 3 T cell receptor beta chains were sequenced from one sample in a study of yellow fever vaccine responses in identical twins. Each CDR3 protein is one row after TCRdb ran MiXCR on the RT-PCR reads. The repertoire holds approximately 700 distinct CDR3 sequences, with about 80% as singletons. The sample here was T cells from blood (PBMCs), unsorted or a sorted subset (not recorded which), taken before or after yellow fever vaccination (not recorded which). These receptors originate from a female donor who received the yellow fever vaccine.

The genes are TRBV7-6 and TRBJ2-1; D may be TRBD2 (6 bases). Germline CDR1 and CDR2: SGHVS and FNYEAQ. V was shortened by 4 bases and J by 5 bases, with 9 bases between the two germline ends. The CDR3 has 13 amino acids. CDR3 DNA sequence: TGTGCCAGCAGCTCTCAGCGGGACAATGAGCAGTTCTTC. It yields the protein CASSSQRDNEQFF. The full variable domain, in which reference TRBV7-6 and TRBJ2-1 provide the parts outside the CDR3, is GAGVSQSPRYKVTKRGQDVALRCDPISGHVSLYWYRQALGQGPEFLTYFNYEAQQDKSGLPNDRFSAERPEGSISTLTIQRTEQRDSAMYRCASSSQRDNEQFFGPGTRLTVL.

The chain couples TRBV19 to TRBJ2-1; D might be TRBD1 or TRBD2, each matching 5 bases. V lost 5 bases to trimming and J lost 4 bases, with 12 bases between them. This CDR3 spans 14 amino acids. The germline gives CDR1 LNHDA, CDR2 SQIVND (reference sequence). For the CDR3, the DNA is TGTGCCAGTAGTGGGACGGGTCCTTACAATGAGCAGTTCTTC. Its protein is CASSGTGPYNEQFF.

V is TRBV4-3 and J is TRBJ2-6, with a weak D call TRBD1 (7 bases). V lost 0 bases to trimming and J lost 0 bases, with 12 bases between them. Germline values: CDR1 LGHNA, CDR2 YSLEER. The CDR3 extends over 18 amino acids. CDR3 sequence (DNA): TGCGCCAGCAGCCAAGATCCAGGGGGGCCCTCTGGGGCCAACGTCCTGACTTTC. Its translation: CASSQDPGGPSGANVLTF.